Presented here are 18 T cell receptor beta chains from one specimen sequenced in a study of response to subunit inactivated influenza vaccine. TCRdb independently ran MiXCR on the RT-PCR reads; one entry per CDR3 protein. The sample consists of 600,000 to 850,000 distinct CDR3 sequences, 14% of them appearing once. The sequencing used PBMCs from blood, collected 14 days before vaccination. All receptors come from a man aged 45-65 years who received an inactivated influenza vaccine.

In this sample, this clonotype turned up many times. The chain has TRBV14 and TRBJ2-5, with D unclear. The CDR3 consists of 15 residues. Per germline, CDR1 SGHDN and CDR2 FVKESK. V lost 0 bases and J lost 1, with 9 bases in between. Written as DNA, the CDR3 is TGTGCCAGCAGCCAAGATCCCAGAGCCCAAGAGACCCAGTACTTC. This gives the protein CASSQDPRAQETQYF.

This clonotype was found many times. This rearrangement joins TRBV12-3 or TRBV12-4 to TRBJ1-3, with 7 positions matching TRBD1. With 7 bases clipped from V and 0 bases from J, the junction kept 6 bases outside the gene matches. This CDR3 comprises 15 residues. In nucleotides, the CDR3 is TGTGCCAGCACCGGACAGGAGGTCTCTGGAAACACCATATATTTT. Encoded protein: CASTGQEVSGNTIYF.

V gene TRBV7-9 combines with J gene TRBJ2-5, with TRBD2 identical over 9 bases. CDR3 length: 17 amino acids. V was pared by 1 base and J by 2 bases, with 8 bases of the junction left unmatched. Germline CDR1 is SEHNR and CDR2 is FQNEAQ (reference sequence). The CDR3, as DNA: TGTGCCAGCAGCTTAGGTCTTCGCGGGAGGGAACAAGAGACCCAGTACTTC. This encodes CASSLGLRGREQETQYF.

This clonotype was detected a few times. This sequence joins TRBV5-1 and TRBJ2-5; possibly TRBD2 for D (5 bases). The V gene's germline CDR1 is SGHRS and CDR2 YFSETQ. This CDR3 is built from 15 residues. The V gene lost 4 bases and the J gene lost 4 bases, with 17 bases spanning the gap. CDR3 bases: TGCGCCAGCAGCCTAACTAGACCCCCAGGAGAGACCCAGTACTTC. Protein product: CASSLTRPPGETQYF.

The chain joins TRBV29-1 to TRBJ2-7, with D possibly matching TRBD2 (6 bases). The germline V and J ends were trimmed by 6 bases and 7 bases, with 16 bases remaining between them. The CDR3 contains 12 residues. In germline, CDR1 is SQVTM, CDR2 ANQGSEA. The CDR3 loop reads CSVLTGDWEQYF. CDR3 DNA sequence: TGCAGCGTCCTAACGGGGGACTGGGAGCAGTACTTC.

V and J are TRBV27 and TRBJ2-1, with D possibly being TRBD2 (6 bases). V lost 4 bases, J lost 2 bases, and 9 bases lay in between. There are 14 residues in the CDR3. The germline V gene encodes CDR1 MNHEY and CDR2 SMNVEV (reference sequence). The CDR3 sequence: CASSSGGTYNEQFF. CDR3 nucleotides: TGTGCCAGCAGTTCCGGGGGTACCTACAATGAGCAGTTCTTC.

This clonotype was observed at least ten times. In DNA, the CDR3 is TGTGCCAGCAGCGTAGGGACTGGAAACACCGGGGAGCTGTTTTTT. Translating it yields CASSVGTGNTGELFF. The chain has TRBV9 and TRBJ2-2; tentatively, D is TRBD2 (5 bases). This CDR3 comprises 15 residues. CDR1 is SGDLS and CDR2 is YYNGEE in the germline V gene. With 0 bases removed from V and 2 bases from J, the gap between germline ends came to 8 bases.

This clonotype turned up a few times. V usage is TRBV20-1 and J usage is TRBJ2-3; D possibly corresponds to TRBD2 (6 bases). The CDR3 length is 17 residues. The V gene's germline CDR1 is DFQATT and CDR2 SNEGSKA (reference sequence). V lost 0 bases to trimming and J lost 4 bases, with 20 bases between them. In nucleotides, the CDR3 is TGCAGTGCTAGAGATGCGGTTTGGCGGGGACTCGCAGATACGCAGTATTTT. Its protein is CSARDAVWRGLADTQYF.

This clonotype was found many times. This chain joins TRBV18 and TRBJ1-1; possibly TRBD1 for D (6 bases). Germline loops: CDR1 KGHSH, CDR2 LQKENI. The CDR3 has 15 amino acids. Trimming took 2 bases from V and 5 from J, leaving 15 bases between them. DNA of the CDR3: TGTGCCAGCTCACCAGTTCAGGGGATTCTTACTGAAGCTTTCTTT. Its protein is CASSPVQGILTEAFF.

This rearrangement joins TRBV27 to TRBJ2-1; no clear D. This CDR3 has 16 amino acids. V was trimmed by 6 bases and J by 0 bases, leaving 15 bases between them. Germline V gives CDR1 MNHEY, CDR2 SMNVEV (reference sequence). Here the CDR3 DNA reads TGTGCCAGCAGCCCTAAACTTCAATCCTCCTACAATGAGCAGTTCTTC. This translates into CASSPKLQSSYNEQFF.

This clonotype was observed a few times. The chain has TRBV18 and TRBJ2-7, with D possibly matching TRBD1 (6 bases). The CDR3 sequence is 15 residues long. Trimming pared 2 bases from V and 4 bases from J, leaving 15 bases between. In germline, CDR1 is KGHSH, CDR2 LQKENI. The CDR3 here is CASSPGGQLKYEQYF. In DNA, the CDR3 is TGTGCCAGCTCACCAGGAGGACAGCTTAAGTACGAGCAGTACTTC.

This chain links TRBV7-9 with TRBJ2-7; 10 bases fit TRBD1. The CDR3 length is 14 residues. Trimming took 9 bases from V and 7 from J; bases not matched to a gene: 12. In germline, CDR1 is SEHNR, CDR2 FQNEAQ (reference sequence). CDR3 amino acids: CASSTRTGGGEQYF. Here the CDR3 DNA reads TGTGCCAGTTCTACCCGGACAGGGGGTGGAGAGCAGTACTTC.

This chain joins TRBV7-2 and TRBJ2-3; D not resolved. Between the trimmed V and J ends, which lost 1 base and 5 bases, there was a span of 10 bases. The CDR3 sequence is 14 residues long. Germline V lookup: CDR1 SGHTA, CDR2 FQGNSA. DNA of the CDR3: TGTGCCAGCAGCTTAGTGGTAGCCCGAGATACGCAGTATTTT. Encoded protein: CASSLVVARDTQYF. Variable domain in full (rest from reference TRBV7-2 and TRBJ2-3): GAGVSQSPSNKVTEKGKDVELRCDPISGHTALYWYRQSLGQGLEFLIYFQGNSAPDKSGLPSDRFSAERTGGSVSTLTIQRTQQEDSAVYLCASSLVVARDTQYFGPGTRLTVL.

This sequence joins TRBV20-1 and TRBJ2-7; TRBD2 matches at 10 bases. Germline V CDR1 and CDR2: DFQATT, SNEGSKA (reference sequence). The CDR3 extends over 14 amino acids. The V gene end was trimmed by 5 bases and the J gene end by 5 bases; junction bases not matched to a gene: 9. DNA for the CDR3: TGCAGTGCTCCCTCTGGACTAGCGGTCCACGAGCAGTACTTC. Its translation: CSAPSGLAVHEQYF.

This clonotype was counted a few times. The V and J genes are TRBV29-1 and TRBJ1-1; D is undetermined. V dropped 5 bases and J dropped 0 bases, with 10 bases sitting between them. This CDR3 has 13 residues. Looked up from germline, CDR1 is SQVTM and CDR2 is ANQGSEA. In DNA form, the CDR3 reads TGCAGCGTTCGGTACGAGATGAACACTGAAGCTTTCTTT. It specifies CSVRYEMNTEAFF.

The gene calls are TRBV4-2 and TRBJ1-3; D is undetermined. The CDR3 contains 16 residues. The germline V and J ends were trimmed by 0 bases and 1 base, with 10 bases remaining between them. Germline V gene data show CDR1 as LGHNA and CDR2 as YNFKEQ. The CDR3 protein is CASSQDPLTSGNTIYF. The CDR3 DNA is TGTGCCAGCAGCCAAGATCCCCTGACTTCTGGAAACACCATATATTTT.

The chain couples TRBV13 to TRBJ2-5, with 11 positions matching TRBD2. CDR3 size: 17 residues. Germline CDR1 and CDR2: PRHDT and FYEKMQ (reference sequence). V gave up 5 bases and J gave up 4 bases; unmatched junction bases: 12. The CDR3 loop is CASSPRPGLAAGETQYF. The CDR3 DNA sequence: TGTGCCAGCAGCCCCCGGCCGGGACTAGCGGCTGGAGAGACCCAGTACTTC. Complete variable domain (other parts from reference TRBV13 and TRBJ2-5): AAGVIQSPRHLIKEKRETATLKCYPIPRHDTVYWYQQGPGQDPQFLISFYEKMQSDKGSIPDRFSAQQFSDYHSELNMSSLELGDSALYFCASSPRPGLAAGETQYFGPGTRLLVL.

CDR3 DNA sequence: TGTGCCAGCAGTCGCCGGGACCCCCAAAGGAACACTGAAGCTTTCTTT. Translated, it gives CASSRRDPQRNTEAFF. This chain connects TRBV12-3 or TRBV12-4 to TRBJ1-1, with D maybe TRBD1 (5 bases). Trimming left V 5 bases short and J 1 base short, with 17 bases between. This CDR3 is 16 amino acids long.